Following are 23 T cell receptor beta chains from one sample sequenced in a study of cytomegalovirus exposure and HLA in healthy donors. In the PCR, 60 Vbeta and 13 Jbeta primers were used. Measured with immunoSEQ multiplex PCR; TCRdb has only the in-frame clones, and not every one. The sample has about 180,000 clones, over 75% seen once. Sequenced input: PBMCs. These TCRs come from a woman aged 45-65 years in good health and CMV-seronegative.

CDR3 in DNA: TGCGCCAGCAGCCAAGATCCCCTGGAAGCTTTCTTT. Residues: CASSQDPLEAFF. The rearrangement uses TRBV4-1 and TRBJ1-1, with no clear D. CDR1 is MGHRA, CDR2 YSYEKL, per germline. V lost 0 bases and J lost 8, with 7 bases in between. The CDR3 covers 12 residues.

The chain links TRBV7-9 to TRBJ1-3, with D unclear. Germline-derived CDR1 and CDR2 are SEHNR and FQNEAQ (reference sequence). Trimming removed 1 base at V and 4 bases at J, with 8 bases between. The CDR3 length is 14 residues. CDR3 sequence reads: CASSLGVEGNTIYF. CDR3 in DNA: TGTGCCAGCAGCTTAGGGGTGGAGGGAAACACCATATATTTT. The entire variable domain, with the rest obtained from reference TRBV7-9 and TRBJ1-3, is as follows: DTGVSQNPRHKITKRGQNVTFRCDPISEHNRLYWYRQTLGQGPEFLTYFQNEAQLEKSRLLSDRFSAERPKGSFSTLEIQRTEQGDSAMYLCASSLGVEGNTIYFGEGSWLTVV.

V gene TRBV27 combines with J gene TRBJ1-6; 10 bases match TRBD1. Germline loops: CDR1 MNHEY, CDR2 SMNVEV (reference sequence). The CDR3 sequence is 18 residues long. V dropped 6 bases and J dropped 7; count of bases not matched to a gene: 15. In DNA, the CDR3 is TGTGCCAGCAGCTCTACGAAACGGGACAGGGGTTCGAATTCACCCCTCCACTTT. Protein product: CASSSTKRDRGSNSPLHF.

V and J are TRBV4-1 and TRBJ2-7; 12 nucleotides line up with TRBD2. CDR1 is MGHRA, CDR2 YSYEKL, per germline. The CDR3 is made up of 17 amino acids. Germline trimming cut 3 bases from V and 0 bases from J; bases unmatched to any gene: 6. CDR3 nucleotide sequence: TGCGCCAGCAGCCACAGGACTAGCGGGGTTATCTCCTACGAGCAGTACTTC. Protein sequence: CASSHRTSGVISYEQYF.

The chain joins TRBV5-4 to TRBJ1-3; D gene ambiguous. Trimming left V 0 bases short and J 0 bases short, with 7 bases between. Germline lookup yields CDR1 SGHNT and CDR2 YYREEE (reference sequence). CDR3 length: 15 amino acids. The CDR3 bases are TGTGCCAGCAGCTTGGACAGCCTCTCTGGAAACACCATATATTTT. Translating it yields CASSLDSLSGNTIYF.

The V call is TRBV21-1, the J call TRBJ2-5; TRBD2 is the table's D call and was not checked against the DNA. TRBV21-1 is listed as a pseudogene. The CDR3 consists of 17 residues. DNA for the CDR3: TGTGCCAGCAGCACCGCCGGTGCCAAAGGAGTTAGAGAGACCCAGTACTTC. Its translation: CASSTAGAKGVRETQYF.

V is TRBV5-4 and J is TRBJ2-1; tentative D call: TRBD1 (6 bases). The germline V and J ends were trimmed by 3 bases and 5 bases, with 18 bases remaining between them. Per germline, CDR1 SGHNT and CDR2 YYREEE (reference sequence). The CDR3 extends over 16 amino acids. CDR3 residues: CASSSATGSANNEQFF. The DNA of the CDR3 is TGTGCCAGCAGCTCCGCGACAGGCTCCGCAAACAATGAGCAGTTCTTC.

This chain uses TRBV6-4 with TRBJ1-1; 7 nucleotides line up with TRBD1. Losses at the gene ends were 3 bases for V and 4 bases for J; bases not matched to a gene: 2. Germline CDR1 and CDR2: MRHNA and SNTAGT. CDR3 size: 13 residues. The CDR3 loop is CASSESGGTEAFF. CDR3 nucleotides: TGTGCCAGCAGTGAATCAGGGGGCACTGAAGCTTTCTTT.

As for this clone: Relative to the germline gene, one junction end is altered; a read error may explain this. Within the sample, other DNA sequences also encode this same CDR3. CDR3 in amino acids: CASSFSGFQETQYF. In nucleotides, the CDR3 is TGCGCCAGCAGCTTCTCGGGGTTTCAAGAGACCCAGTACTTC. V usage is TRBV5-6 and J usage is TRBJ2-5; the D gene is possibly TRBD2 (5 bases). Germline CDR1 SGHDT, CDR2 YYEEEE. This CDR3 contains 14 residues. Complete variable domain (other parts from reference TRBV5-6 and TRBJ2-5): DAGVTQSPTHLIKTRGQQVTLRCSPKSGHDTVSWYQQALGQGPQFIFQYYEEEERQRGNFPDRFSGHQFPNYSSELNVNALLLGDSALYLCASSFSGFQETQYFGPGTRLLVL.

This clone was observed a few times. This sequence joins TRBV6-1 and TRBJ2-1, with 7 bases that match TRBD2. CDR1 and CDR2 from the germline V gene are MNHNS and SASEGT. The V and J ends lost 7 bases and 15 bases, in that order; junction bases with no gene match: 18. This CDR3 region has 14 residues. The CDR3 DNA follows: TGTGCCAGCACCGACCGGGGGAGCGGGGACGCCCTGTTCTTC. Its protein product is CASTDRGSGDALFF.

This clone was seen just once. The rearrangement links TRBV9 to TRBJ1-5; D is uncertain. The CDR3 totals 13 residues. Germline V gives CDR1 SGDLS, CDR2 YYNGEE. The V and J ends lost 2 bases and 5 bases respectively, with 8 bases between them. The CDR3 is CASSVQGDQPQHF. CDR3 bases: TGTGCCAGCAGCGTGCAAGGAGATCAGCCCCAGCATTTT.

V gene TRBV5-1 combines with J gene TRBJ2-2; the match to TRBD2 covers 11 bases. In germline, CDR1 is SGHRS, CDR2 YFSETQ. The CDR3 length is 16 residues. Trimming removed 6 bases from V and 3 bases from J; junction bases left unmatched: 7. CDR3 sequence (DNA): TGCGCCAGCACCAAGACTAGCGGGGAATACACCGGGGAGCTGTTTTTT. Residues: CASTKTSGEYTGELFF.

This clone was counted between two and nine times. This chain links TRBV12-5 with TRBJ1-1; the match to TRBD1 covers 10 bases. Germline values: CDR1 LGHNT, CDR2 FRNRAP. The trim removed 6 bases at V and 4 bases at J, leaving 14 bases unmatched. The CDR3 is made up of 17 amino acids. The CDR3 sequence: CASGPPTTGGFFTEAFF. In DNA, the CDR3 is TGTGCTAGTGGCCCACCCACGACAGGGGGCTTTTTCACTGAAGCTTTCTTT.

This clone has just a few counts. In DNA, the CDR3 is TGTGCCAGCAGCAGAAAGGGACAGGGTGAAAAACTGTTTTTT. Its protein is CASSRKGQGEKLFF. This chain connects TRBV7-8 to TRBJ1-4; TRBD1 agrees at 9 bases. This CDR3 has 14 residues. J gave up 7 bases and V 5 bases, and 5 bases lay outside the gene matches. CDR1 SGHVS and CDR2 FQNEAQ come from the germline V gene.

CDR3 bases: TGTGCCAGCAGTTCCGGTGGGACAGGATCTTACGAGCAGTACTTC. This sequence encodes CASSSGGTGSYEQYF. The chain carries TRBV28 and TRBJ2-5, with 8 positions matching TRBD1. The J call may be incorrect, as the DNA end agrees better with TRBJ2-7. The CDR3 is 15 amino acids. Germline V gives CDR1 MDHEN, CDR2 SYDVKM.

The rearrangement links TRBV6-6 to TRBJ1-4; D not certain. From germline, CDR1 is MNHNY and CDR2 SVGAGI (reference sequence). Trimming took off 7 bases at V and 5 bases at J, with 11 bases between the two ends. The CDR3 totals 13 residues. In DNA, the CDR3 is TGTGCCAGCAACAACCCCCCCAATGAAAAACTGTTTTTT. This sequence encodes CASNNPPNEKLFF.

This chain connects TRBV5-1 to TRBJ2-2; possibly TRBD1 for D (5 bases). The CDR3 contains 14 residues. CDR1 is SGHRS and CDR2 is YFSETQ in the germline V gene. V lost 9 bases and J lost 2, with 14 bases in between. The CDR3 bases are TGCGCCACCCACGTTGACAGTAACACCGGGGAGCTGTTTTTT. It codes for CATHVDSNTGELFF.

The CDR3 DNA reads TGTGCCAGCAGCCAAGTTGACAGGGGAAAGGGCTACACCTTC. It yields the protein CASSQVDRGKGYTF. The chain employs TRBV4-2 and TRBJ1-2; 8 bases are a match to TRBD1. Germline CDR1 is LGHNA and CDR2 is YNFKEQ. This CDR3 is 14 amino acids long. With V trimmed by 1 base and J by 8 bases, 6 bases remained unmatched.

V usage is TRBV5-6 and J usage is TRBJ2-5; no clear D. The germline V gene encodes CDR1 SGHDT and CDR2 YYEEEE. Trimming shortened V by 3 bases and J by 5 bases, and 14 bases separated the two germline ends. The CDR3 totals 14 residues. The chain's CDR3 is CASSYRDSSETQYF. CDR3 bases: TGTGCCAGCAGCTACCGAGATTCAAGCGAGACCCAGTACTTC.

The rearrangement links TRBV19 to TRBJ2-1; 8 positions agree with TRBD2. The CDR3 contains 17 residues. Trimming at V came to 4 bases and at J to 5 bases, leaving 13 bases not matched to a gene. Germline V gene lookup returns CDR1 LNHDA and CDR2 SQIVND (reference sequence). CDR3 sequence (DNA): TGTGCCAGTAGTAGTATAGGGGAACTAGCGGATGACAATGAGCAGTTCTTC. Protein: CASSSIGELADDNEQFF.

CDR3 region: CASSSGGTGGMETQYF. The CDR3 bases are TGTGCCAGCAGCTCCGGGGGGACAGGGGGCATGGAGACCCAGTACTTC. The V call is TRBV11-3, the J call TRBJ2-5; 12 bases line up with TRBD1. Looked up from germline, CDR1 is SGHNT and CDR2 is YENEEA. Trimming at V came to 4 bases and at J to 5 bases, leaving 8 bases not matched to a gene. CDR3 length: 16 residues.

The chain links TRBV9 to TRBJ2-3; 9 bases map to TRBD2. Germline CDR1 reads SGDLS; CDR2 reads YYNGEE. V lost 0 bases and J lost 4; bases outside the gene matches: 9. The CDR3 contains 17 residues. DNA for the CDR3: TGTGCCAGCAGCGTAGAAGGGCTAGCGGGAATCTCAGATACGCAGTATTTT. This encodes CASSVEGLAGISDTQYF.

The gene calls are TRBV27 and TRBJ1-5, with TRBD1 identical over 7 bases. Germline CDR1 reads MNHEY; CDR2 reads SMNVEV (reference sequence). This CDR3 region has 15 residues. After removal of 6 bases from V and 3 bases from J, the junction contained 8 bases not matched to a gene. CDR3 loop: CASRTGAGYNQPQHF. The CDR3 DNA reads TGTGCCAGCAGAACAGGGGCAGGGTACAATCAGCCCCAGCATTTT.